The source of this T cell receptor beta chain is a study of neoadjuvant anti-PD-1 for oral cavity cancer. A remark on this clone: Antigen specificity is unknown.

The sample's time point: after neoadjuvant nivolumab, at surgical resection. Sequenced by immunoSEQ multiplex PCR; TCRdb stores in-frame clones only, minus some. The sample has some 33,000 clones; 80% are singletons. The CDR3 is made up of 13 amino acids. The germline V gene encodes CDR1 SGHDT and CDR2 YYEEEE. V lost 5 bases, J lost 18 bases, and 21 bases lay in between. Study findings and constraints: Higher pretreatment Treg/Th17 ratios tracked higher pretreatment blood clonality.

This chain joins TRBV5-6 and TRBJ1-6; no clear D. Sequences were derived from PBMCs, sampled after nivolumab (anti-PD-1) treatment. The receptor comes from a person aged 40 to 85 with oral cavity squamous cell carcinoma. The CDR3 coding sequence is TGTGCCAGCAGTTCGAATCTTTGGTGGCCTTCCCACTTT. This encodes CASSSNLWWPSHF.